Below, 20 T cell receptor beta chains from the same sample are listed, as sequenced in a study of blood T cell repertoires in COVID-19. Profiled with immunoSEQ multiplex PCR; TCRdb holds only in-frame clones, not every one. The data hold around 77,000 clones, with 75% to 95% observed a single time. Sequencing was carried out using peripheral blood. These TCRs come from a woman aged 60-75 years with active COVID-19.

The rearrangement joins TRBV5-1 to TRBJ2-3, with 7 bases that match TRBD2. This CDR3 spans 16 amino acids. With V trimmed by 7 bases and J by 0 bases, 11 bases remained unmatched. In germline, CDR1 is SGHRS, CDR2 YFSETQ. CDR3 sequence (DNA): TGCGCCAGCTCCCTTCCTAGCGGATCTAGCACAGATACGCAGTATTTT. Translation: CASSLPSGSSTDTQYF.

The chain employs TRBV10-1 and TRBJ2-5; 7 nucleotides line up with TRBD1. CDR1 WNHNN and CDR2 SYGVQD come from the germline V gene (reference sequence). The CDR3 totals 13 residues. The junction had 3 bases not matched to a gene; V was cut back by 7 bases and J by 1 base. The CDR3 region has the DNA TGCGCCAGCAAGGCAGGGGGCCAAGAGACCCAGTACTTC. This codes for CASKAGGQETQYF.

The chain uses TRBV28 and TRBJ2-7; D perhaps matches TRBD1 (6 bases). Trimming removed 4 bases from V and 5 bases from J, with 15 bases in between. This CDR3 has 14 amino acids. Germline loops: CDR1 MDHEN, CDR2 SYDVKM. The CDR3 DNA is TGTGCCAGCAGTTCGGGGACATCGGTCGACGAGCAGTACTTC. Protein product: CASSSGTSVDEQYF.

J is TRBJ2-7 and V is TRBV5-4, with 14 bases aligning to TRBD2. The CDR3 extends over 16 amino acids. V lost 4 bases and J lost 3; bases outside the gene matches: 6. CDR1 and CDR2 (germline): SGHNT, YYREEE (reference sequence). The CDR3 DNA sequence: TGTGCCAGCAGCCCGCCGGGACTAGCGGGGGACTACGAGCAGTACTTC. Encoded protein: CASSPPGLAGDYEQYF.

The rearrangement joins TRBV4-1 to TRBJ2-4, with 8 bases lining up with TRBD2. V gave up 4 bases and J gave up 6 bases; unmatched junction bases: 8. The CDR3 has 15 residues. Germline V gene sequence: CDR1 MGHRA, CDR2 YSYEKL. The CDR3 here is CASSLSGSDGNIQYF. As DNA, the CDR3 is TGCGCCAGCAGCCTGAGCGGGAGCGACGGAAACATTCAGTACTTC.

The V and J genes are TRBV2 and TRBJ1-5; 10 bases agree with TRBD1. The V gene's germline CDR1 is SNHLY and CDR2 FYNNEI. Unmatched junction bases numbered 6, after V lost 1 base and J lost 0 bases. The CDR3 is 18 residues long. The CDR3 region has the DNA TGTGCCAGCAGTGAAGGGGACAGGGGATTTTATAGCAATCAGCCCCAGCATTTT. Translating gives CASSEGDRGFYSNQPQHF.

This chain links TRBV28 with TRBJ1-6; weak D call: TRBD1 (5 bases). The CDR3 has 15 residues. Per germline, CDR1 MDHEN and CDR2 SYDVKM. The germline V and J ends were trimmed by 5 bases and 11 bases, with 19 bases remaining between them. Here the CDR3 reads CASSQVLLQGTPLHF. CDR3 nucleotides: TGTGCCAGCAGTCAAGTTCTACTTCAGGGTACACCCCTCCACTTT.

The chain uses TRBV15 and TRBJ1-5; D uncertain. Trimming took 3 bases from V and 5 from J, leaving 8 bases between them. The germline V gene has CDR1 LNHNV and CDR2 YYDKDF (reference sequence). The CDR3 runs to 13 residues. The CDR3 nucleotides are TGTGCCACCAGCAGGCGCGGGGATCAGCCCCAGCATTTT. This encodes CATSRRGDQPQHF.

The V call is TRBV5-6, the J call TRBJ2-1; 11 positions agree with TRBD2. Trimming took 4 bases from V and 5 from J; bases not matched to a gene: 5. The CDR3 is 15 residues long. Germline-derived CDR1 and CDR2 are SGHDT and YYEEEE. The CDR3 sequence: CASSPGTSGDNEQFF. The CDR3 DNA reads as TGTGCCAGCAGCCCGGGGACTAGCGGAGACAATGAGCAGTTCTTC.

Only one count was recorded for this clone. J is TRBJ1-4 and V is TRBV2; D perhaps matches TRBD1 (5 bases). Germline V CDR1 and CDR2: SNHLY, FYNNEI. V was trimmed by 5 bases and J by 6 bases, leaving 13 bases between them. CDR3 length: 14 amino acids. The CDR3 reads CASSRRRVDEKLFF. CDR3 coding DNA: TGTGCCAGCAGTCGTCGCAGGGTCGATGAAAAACTGTTTTTT.

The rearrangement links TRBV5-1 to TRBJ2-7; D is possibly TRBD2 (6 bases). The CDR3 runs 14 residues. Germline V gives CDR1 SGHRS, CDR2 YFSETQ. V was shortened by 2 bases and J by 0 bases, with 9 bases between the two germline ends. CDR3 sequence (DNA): TGCGCCAGCAGCTTTCGGGGGTCCTCCTACGAGCAGTACTTC. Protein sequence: CASSFRGSSYEQYF.

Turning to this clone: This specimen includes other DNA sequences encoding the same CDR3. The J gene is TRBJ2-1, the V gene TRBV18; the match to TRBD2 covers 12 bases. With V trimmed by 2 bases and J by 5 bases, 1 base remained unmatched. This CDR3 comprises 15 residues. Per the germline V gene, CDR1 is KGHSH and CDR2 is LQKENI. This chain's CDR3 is CASSPTSGRNNEQFF. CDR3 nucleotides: TGTGCCAGCTCACCAACTAGCGGGAGGAACAATGAGCAGTTCTTC.

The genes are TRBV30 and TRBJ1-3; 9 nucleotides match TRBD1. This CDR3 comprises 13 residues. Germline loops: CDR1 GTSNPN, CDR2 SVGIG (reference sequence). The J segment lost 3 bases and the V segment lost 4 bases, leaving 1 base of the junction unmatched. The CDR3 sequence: CAWKTGGGNTIYF. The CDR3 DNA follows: TGTGCCTGGAAGACAGGGGGTGGAAACACCATATATTTT.

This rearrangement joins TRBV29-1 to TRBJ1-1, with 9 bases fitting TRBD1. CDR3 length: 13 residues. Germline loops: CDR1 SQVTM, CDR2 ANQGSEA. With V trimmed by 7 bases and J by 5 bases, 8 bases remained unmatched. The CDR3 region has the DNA TGCAGCGCTACACAGGGGGCTGGGACTGAAGCTTTCTTT. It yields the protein CSATQGAGTEAFF. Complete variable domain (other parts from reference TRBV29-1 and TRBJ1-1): SAVISQKPSRDICQRGTSLTIQCQVDSQVTMMFWYRQQPGQSLTLIATANQGSEATYESGFVIDKFPISRPNLTFSTLTVSNMSPEDSSIYLCSATQGAGTEAFFGQGTRLTVV.

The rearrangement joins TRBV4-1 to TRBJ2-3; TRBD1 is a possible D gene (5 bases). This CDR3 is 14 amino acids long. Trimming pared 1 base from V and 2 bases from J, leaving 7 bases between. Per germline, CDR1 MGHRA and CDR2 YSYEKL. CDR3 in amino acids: CASSQAGYTDTQYF. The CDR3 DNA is TGCGCCAGCAGCCAAGCAGGGTACACAGATACGCAGTATTTT.

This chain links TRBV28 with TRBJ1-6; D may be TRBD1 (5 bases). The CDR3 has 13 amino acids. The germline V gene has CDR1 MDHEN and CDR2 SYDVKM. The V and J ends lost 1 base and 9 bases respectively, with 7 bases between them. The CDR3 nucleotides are TGTGCCAGCAGTTTATTCGGGGGTTCACCCCTCCACTTT. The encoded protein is CASSLFGGSPLHF.

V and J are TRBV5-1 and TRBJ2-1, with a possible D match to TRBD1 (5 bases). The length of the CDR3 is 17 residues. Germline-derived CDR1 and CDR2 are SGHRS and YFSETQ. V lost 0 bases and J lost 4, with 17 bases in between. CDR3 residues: CASSLADGRASYNEQFF. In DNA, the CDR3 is TGCGCCAGCAGCTTGGCCGACGGCAGGGCATCGTACAATGAGCAGTTCTTC.

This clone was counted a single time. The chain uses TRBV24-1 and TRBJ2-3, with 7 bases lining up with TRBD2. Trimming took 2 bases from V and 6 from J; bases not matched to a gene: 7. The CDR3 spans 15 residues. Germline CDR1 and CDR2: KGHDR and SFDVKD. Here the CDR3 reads CATSDYGAGPDTQYF. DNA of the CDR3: TGTGCCACCAGTGATTATGGAGCGGGGCCTGATACGCAGTATTTT.

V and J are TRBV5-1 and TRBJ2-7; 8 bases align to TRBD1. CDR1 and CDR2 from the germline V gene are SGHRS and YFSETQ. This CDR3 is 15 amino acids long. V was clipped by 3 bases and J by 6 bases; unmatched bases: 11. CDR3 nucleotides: TGCGCCAGCAGCTCAGGACAGGGCAACATCGGCGAGCAGTACTTC. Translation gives CASSSGQGNIGEQYF.

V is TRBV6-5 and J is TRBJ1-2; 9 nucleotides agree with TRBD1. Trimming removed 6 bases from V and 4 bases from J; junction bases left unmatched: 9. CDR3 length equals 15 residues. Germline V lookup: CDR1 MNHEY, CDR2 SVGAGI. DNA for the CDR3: TGTGCCAGCAGCAGCGGGACAGGGAATTTCTATGGCTACACCTTC. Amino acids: CASSSGTGNFYGYTF.